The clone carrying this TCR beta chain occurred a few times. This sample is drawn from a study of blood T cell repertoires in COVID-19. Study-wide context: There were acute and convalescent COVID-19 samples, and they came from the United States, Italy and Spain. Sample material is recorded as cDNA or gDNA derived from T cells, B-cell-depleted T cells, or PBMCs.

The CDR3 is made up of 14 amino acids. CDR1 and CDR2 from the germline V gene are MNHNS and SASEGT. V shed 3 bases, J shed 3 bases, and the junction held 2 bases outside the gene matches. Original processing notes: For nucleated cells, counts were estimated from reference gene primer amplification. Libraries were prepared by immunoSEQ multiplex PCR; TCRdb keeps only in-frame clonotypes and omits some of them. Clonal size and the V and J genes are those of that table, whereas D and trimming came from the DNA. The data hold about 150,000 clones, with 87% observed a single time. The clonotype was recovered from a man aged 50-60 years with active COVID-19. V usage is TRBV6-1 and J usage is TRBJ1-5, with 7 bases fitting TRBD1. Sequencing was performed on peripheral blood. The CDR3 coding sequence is TGTGCCAGCAGTGACACAGGGGTCAATCAGCCCCAGCATTTT. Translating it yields CASSDTGVNQPQHF.